Each of the 32 T cell receptor beta chains below was sequenced from the same sample in a study of T-cell memory formation after mild COVID-19. TCRdb reprocessed the 5' RACE reads with MiXCR, giving one entry per CDR3 protein. The data show more than 250,000 distinct CDR3 sequences, with roughly 17% seen just once and approximately 23% held by the top ten. The material sequenced was PBMCs or a T cell subset sorted from them (not recorded which). These receptors all come from a man between 18 and 29 years old who had mild COVID-19 (a few samples of this study predate the infection). Cell type and time point are not known.

This clonotype occurred many times. CDR3 amino acids: CASSDSKGRTQYF. The DNA for the CDR3 is TGTGCCAGCAGTGACTCGAAGGGCAGAACGCAGTATTTT. The chain joins TRBV6-4 to TRBJ2-3, with D unclear. Trimming took off 0 bases at V and 9 bases at J, with 10 bases between the two ends. This CDR3 contains 13 residues. Looked up from germline, CDR1 is MRHNA and CDR2 is SNTAGT.

This chain joins TRBV18 and TRBJ1-6, with D unresolved. Looked up from germline, CDR1 is KGHSH and CDR2 is LQKENI. Trimming took 2 bases from V and 8 from J, leaving 7 bases between them. The CDR3 contains 13 residues. The CDR3 DNA reads TGTGCCAGCTCACCAGGGGAAGATTCACCCCTCCACTTT. Protein sequence: CASSPGEDSPLHF.

This clonotype turned up a few times. The V gene is TRBV7-2, the J gene TRBJ1-5; D is ambiguous. Germline CDR1 and CDR2: SGHTA and FQGNSA. V was clipped by 0 bases and J by 0 bases, with 6 bases between them. There are 15 residues in the CDR3. The CDR3 coding sequence is TGTGCCAGCAGCTTAGCACCGAATAGCAATCAGCCCCAGCATTTT. As protein: CASSLAPNSNQPQHF.

The rearrangement joins TRBV24-1 to TRBJ2-3; TRBD2 matches at 7 bases. Germline values: CDR1 KGHDR, CDR2 SFDVKD. V lost 5 bases, J lost 6 bases, and 7 bases stayed unmatched. The CDR3 consists of 14 residues. The CDR3 coding sequence is TGTGCCACCAGTGGGGGAGCTAGCGGCGATACGCAGTATTTT. Translating gives CATSGGASGDTQYF.

This clonotype was recorded a few times. The rearrangement uses TRBV5-1 and TRBJ1-3; D call uncertain. The CDR3 is 14 residues long. Germline V gene sequence: CDR1 SGHRS, CDR2 YFSETQ. V lost 2 bases, J lost 1 base, and 7 bases lay in between. In DNA form, the CDR3 reads TGCGCCAGCAGCTTTCAGGATTCTGGAAACACCATATATTTT. Translating gives CASSFQDSGNTIYF.

This clonotype was seen a few times. The rearrangement links TRBV29-1 to TRBJ1-2; TRBD1 aligns across 10 bases. In germline, CDR1 is SQVTM, CDR2 ANQGSEA. The CDR3 is 13 amino acids. Trimming at V came to 6 bases and at J to 8 bases, leaving 9 bases not matched to a gene. DNA for the CDR3: TGCAGCGTCACCGGGACAGGGGTTCAAGGCTACACCTTC. Translated, it gives CSVTGTGVQGYTF.

The genes are TRBV20-1 and TRBJ2-3, with 7 bases lining up with TRBD1. V trimming: 0 bases; J trimming: 4 bases; junction bases outside the gene matches: 10. This CDR3 contains 16 residues. Germline V gene data show CDR1 as DFQATT and CDR2 as SNEGSKA (reference sequence). CDR3 bases: TGCAGTGCTAGAGATCTGCGGACAGGCGGTGCAGATACGCAGTATTTT. Translated, it gives CSARDLRTGGADTQYF.

This clonotype was observed a few times. This rearrangement joins TRBV12-3 or TRBV12-4 to TRBJ1-2; the D gene is possibly TRBD1 (5 bases). The CDR3 consists of 13 residues. V dropped 7 bases and J dropped 4 bases, with 13 bases sitting between them. CDR3 bases: TGTGCCAGCACTGCCAGGGCGATCTATGGCTACACCTTC. It yields the protein CASTARAIYGYTF.

This clonotype showed up just a few times. V is TRBV7-8 and J is TRBJ1-1; the D gene is possibly TRBD1 (6 bases). Germline V gene data show CDR1 as SGHVS and CDR2 as FQNEAQ. The V gene lost 0 bases and the J gene lost 5 bases, with 16 bases spanning the gap. The CDR3 has 16 amino acids. For the CDR3, the DNA is TGTGCCAGCAGCTTAGCGCGATGGGGGGCTAGGACTGAAGCTTTCTTT. It yields the protein CASSLARWGARTEAFF.

The genes are TRBV4-1 and TRBJ1-1; D gene unclear. V shed 3 bases and J shed 6 bases, with 5 bases lying between them. Per germline, CDR1 MGHRA and CDR2 YSYEKL. The CDR3 consists of 11 residues. Here the CDR3 reads CASSHGPEAFF. CDR3 coding DNA: TGCGCCAGCAGCCACGGACCTGAAGCTTTCTTT.

This clonotype was counted a few times. The chain couples TRBV2 to TRBJ2-1; 8 bases map to TRBD2. There are 18 residues in the CDR3. Germline CDR1 is SNHLY and CDR2 is FYNNEI. Trimming at V came to 2 bases and at J to 5 bases, leaving 14 bases not matched to a gene. The DNA of the CDR3 is TGTGCCAGCAGTGAATACTCCCCAACTAGCGGACTGCACAATGAGCAGTTCTTC. The encoded protein is CASSEYSPTSGLHNEQFF.

V and J are TRBV5-4 and TRBJ2-3; 10 bases fit TRBD2. J gave up 10 bases and V 1 base, and 9 bases lay outside the gene matches. The CDR3 totals 15 residues. CDR1 and CDR2 from the germline V gene are SGHNT and YYREEE (reference sequence). The CDR3 DNA reads as TGTGCCAGCAGCTTGTATGCTAGCGGGGGACGTTCGCAGTATTTT. Translated, it gives CASSLYASGGRSQYF.

This clonotype was seen only a few times. V is TRBV7-9 and J is TRBJ2-5; a weak D match, TRBD1 (6 bases). In germline, CDR1 is SEHNR, CDR2 FQNEAQ (reference sequence). The CDR3 sequence is 14 residues long. V gave up 2 bases and J gave up 2 bases, with 9 bases separating them. CDR3 loop: CASSLYQGQETQYF. CDR3 DNA: TGTGCCAGCAGCTTATACCAGGGGCAAGAGACCCAGTACTTC. Together with reference TRBV7-9 and TRBJ2-5, the CDR3 gives the full variable domain: DTGVSQNPRHKITKRGQNVTFRCDPISEHNRLYWYRQTLGQGPEFLTYFQNEAQLEKSRLLSDRFSAERPKGSFSTLEIQRTEQGDSAMYLCASSLYQGQETQYFGPGTRLLVL.

This clonotype was detected only a few times. The chain carries TRBV12-3 or TRBV12-4 and TRBJ1-2, with unresolved D. V lost 2 bases, J lost 0 bases, and 7 bases lay in between. This CDR3 is 14 amino acids long. The CDR3 DNA is TGTGCCAGCAGTTTATCGGCAGCTAACTATGGCTACACCTTC. It is translated as CASSLSAANYGYTF.

This clonotype turned up a few times. The rearrangement uses TRBV12-3 or TRBV12-4 and TRBJ2-7; D not resolved. This CDR3 contains 11 residues. V was cut by 5 bases and J by 12 bases, with 14 bases left in between. In nucleotides, the CDR3 is TGTGCCAGCAGTCTTGGGTTGATGCTGTACGTC. Its translation is CASSLGLMLYV.

CDR3 residues: CASSLIGVEQYF. The CDR3 nucleotides are TGCGCCAGCAGCTTGATTGGGGTCGAGCAGTACTTC. This chain connects TRBV5-1 to TRBJ2-7, with D unclear. The CDR3 covers 12 residues. Germline V gene lookup returns CDR1 SGHRS and CDR2 YFSETQ. Trimming pared 1 base from V and 6 bases from J, leaving 8 bases between.

This chain joins TRBV10-3 and TRBJ1-2, with no clear D. CDR3 length: 15 amino acids. The germline V gene has CDR1 ENHRY and CDR2 SYGVKD. Trimming removed 6 bases from V and 2 bases from J, with 16 bases in between. The CDR3 nucleotides are TGTGCCATCAGCGCCCGGGTGGGCAGAAACTATGGCTACACCTTC. It codes for CAISARVGRNYGYTF.

The chain carries TRBV6-1 and TRBJ1-5, with TRBD1 as a possible D gene (5 bases). Germline V lookup: CDR1 MNHNS, CDR2 SASEGT. The length of the CDR3 is 14 residues. Trimming pared 6 bases from V and 3 bases from J, leaving 12 bases between. The CDR3 DNA reads TGTGCCAGCAGGGGATCCAGGGTCAATCAGCCCCAGCATTTT. It translates to CASRGSRVNQPQHF.

This clonotype was seen many times. This rearrangement joins TRBV29-1 to TRBJ2-7; 9 bases are a match to TRBD1. V lost 5 bases to trimming and J lost 6 bases; unmatched junction nucleotides: 2. Germline V gene data show CDR1 as SQVTM and CDR2 as ANQGSEA. This CDR3 has 11 amino acids. Written as DNA, the CDR3 is TGCAGCGTTCGGGGACAGGGCGAGCAGTACGTC. Its translation: CSVRGQGEQYV.

CDR3 amino acids: CASSYSPGGTKRYEQYF. The CDR3 coding sequence is TGTGCCAGCAGTTACTCCCCAGGGGGGACGAAGAGATACGAGCAGTACTTC. This sequence joins TRBV6-6 and TRBJ2-7; D may be TRBD1 (7 bases). Trimming cost V 0 bases and J 4 bases, with 19 bases left between them. CDR1 is MNHNY, CDR2 SVGAGI, per germline (reference sequence). The CDR3 is made up of 17 amino acids.

This clonotype came up a few times. V and J are TRBV7-9 and TRBJ1-5; 10 bases match TRBD1. CDR1 SEHNR and CDR2 FQNEAQ come from the germline V gene (reference sequence). With V trimmed by 0 bases and J by 6 bases, 8 bases remained unmatched. The CDR3 runs 17 residues. CDR3 residues: CASSLAAGTGASQPQHF. The CDR3 region has the DNA TGTGCCAGCAGCTTAGCTGCAGGGACAGGGGCGAGTCAGCCCCAGCATTTT.

The chain recombines TRBV19 with TRBJ2-5; the D gene is possibly TRBD2 (7 bases). Germline V gives CDR1 LNHDA, CDR2 SQIVND (reference sequence). V was shortened by 8 bases and J by 2 bases, with 18 bases between the two germline ends. The length of the CDR3 is 15 residues. For the CDR3, the DNA is TGTGCCAGTGGTGCTCTGGGAGGGGGGCAAGAGACCCAGTACTTC. It encodes CASGALGGGQETQYF.

This chain links TRBV5-6 with TRBJ2-7; 8 positions match TRBD1. CDR3 length equals 17 residues. V was pared by 4 bases and J by 0 bases, with 12 bases of the junction left unmatched. Germline values: CDR1 SGHDT, CDR2 YYEEEE. CDR3 nucleotide sequence: TGTGCCAGCAGCCTGAACCCTGGGACAGGAAGCTCCTACGAGCAGTACTTC. Its protein is CASSLNPGTGSSYEQYF. Full variable domain (missing parts from reference TRBV5-6 and TRBJ2-7): DAGVTQSPTHLIKTRGQQVTLRCSPKSGHDTVSWYQQALGQGPQFIFQYYEEEERQRGNFPDRFSGHQFPNYSSELNVNALLLGDSALYLCASSLNPGTGSSYEQYFGPGTRLTVT.

This clonotype was counted only a few times. The chain couples TRBV7-9 to TRBJ1-3, with TRBD1 matching 7 bases. In germline, CDR1 is SEHNR, CDR2 FQNEAQ (reference sequence). V lost 6 bases and J lost 0; bases outside the gene matches: 5. The CDR3 covers 15 residues. The CDR3 sequence is CASSSDRDSGNTIYF. In DNA form, the CDR3 reads TGTGCCAGCAGTTCTGACAGGGACTCTGGAAACACCATATATTTT.

The chain links TRBV5-6 to TRBJ1-5; 9 bases are shared with TRBD1. Germline CDR1 and CDR2: SGHDT and YYEEEE. The CDR3 extends over 15 amino acids. Trimming took 6 bases from V and 2 from J; bases not matched to a gene: 6. The CDR3 DNA follows: TGTGCCAGCACCAAAGGGGACAGGGGCAATCAGCCCCAGCATTTT. Its translation is CASTKGDRGNQPQHF.

This clonotype was seen only a few times. The chain links TRBV5-1 to TRBJ2-3, with 10 positions matching TRBD2. The CDR3 is 17 amino acids. The V gene end was trimmed by 0 bases and the J gene end by 6 bases; junction bases not matched to a gene: 10. Germline CDR1 reads SGHRS; CDR2 reads YFSETQ. The CDR3 nucleotides read TGCGCCAGCAGCTTGGAGGGGCTAGCGGGGGCCCAGGATACGCAGTATTTT. Amino acids: CASSLEGLAGAQDTQYF.

This clonotype was found a few times. The chain recombines TRBV19 with TRBJ2-4; D may be TRBD1 or TRBD2 (6 bases each). V lost 0 bases and J lost 4, with 16 bases in between. The CDR3 loop spans 17 amino acids. Germline CDR1 and CDR2: LNHDA and SQIVND (reference sequence). The CDR3 loop is CASSIDPIGGIKNIQYF. CDR3 in DNA: TGTGCCAGTAGTATAGATCCTATAGGGGGGATTAAAAACATTCAGTACTTC.

This clonotype was counted a single time. An end of the junction differs from the germline gene, which may be a read error. The gene calls are TRBV6-2 or TRBV6-3 and TRBJ2-7; D remains ambiguous. The CDR3 covers 14 residues. CDR1 and CDR2 (germline): MNHEY, SVGEGT. CDR3 residues: CASSYGSSAYGQYF. In nucleotides, the CDR3 is TGTGCCAGCAGTTACGGCTCGTCAGCCTACGGGCAGTACTTC.

This clonotype appeared a few times. The chain carries TRBV7-3 and TRBJ2-2; 13 bases are a match to TRBD2. Trimming removed 5 bases from V and 5 bases from J; junction bases left unmatched: 5. CDR3 size: 16 residues. Germline V gene data show CDR1 as SGHTA and CDR2 as FQGTGA. The CDR3 loop reads CASSAGLAGATGELFF. The CDR3 bases are TGTGCCAGCAGCGCCGGACTAGCGGGGGCGACCGGGGAGCTGTTTTTT.

This chain uses TRBV7-2 with TRBJ2-2; D perhaps matches TRBD2 (6 bases). V was clipped by 0 bases and J by 8 bases, with 13 bases between them. Germline V gives CDR1 SGHTA, CDR2 FQGNSA. The length of the CDR3 is 15 residues. CDR3: CASSLAGRGAGELFF. In DNA, the CDR3 is TGTGCCAGCAGCTTAGCCGGGCGGGGAGCAGGGGAGCTGTTTTTT.

This clonotype was observed a handful of times. The V and J genes are TRBV10-3 and TRBJ1-1; the match to TRBD1 covers 7 bases. V gave up 0 bases and J gave up 3 bases; unmatched junction bases: 1. This CDR3 region has 14 residues. CDR1 is ENHRY and CDR2 is SYGVKD in the germline V gene. The CDR3 loop is CAISESQGYTEAFF. The CDR3 nucleotides read TGTGCCATCAGTGAGTCACAGGGGTACACTGAAGCTTTCTTT.

Only a few counts were recorded for this clonotype. The DNA is omitted, as the CDR3 cannot be located on it reliably, and the CDR3 follows TCRdb's listing. The rearrangement links TRBV5-1 to TRBJ1-1; TRBD1 is the table's D call, not checked against the DNA. Looked up from germline, CDR1 is SGHRS and CDR2 is YFSETQ. With termini counted, the CDR3 has 15 amino acids. This CDR3 reads CASSFGEGWGTEAFF.